This T cell receptor beta chain was profiled in a study of shared clonotypes between healthy human individuals. Study as a whole: The cohort had two women and a few men, ages 18 to 49. Findings and caveats of the study: Clonotypes not shared had lower generation probabilities than those common to all four donors. The study generally estimated greater richness for naive than memory subsets.

CD45RO-negative, CCR7-positively selected cells formed the naive CD8 fraction, excluding terminally differentiated effector memory CD45RA+ cells. The germline CDR1 and CDR2 sequences are SEHNR and FQNEAQ (reference sequence). The CDR3 spans 15 residues. The V end was cut by 4 bases, the J end by 4 bases, with 17 bases between. Investigators spread the genomic DNA of each subset evenly over several immunoSEQ plates. Data came from immunoSEQ multiplex PCR; TCRdb stores just in-frame clones and leaves some out. The sample contains about 1,900,000 clones, roughly 95% of which appear only once. With respect to this clone: Its antigen is still unknown.

The chain links TRBV7-9 to TRBJ2-7; TRBD1 is a possible D gene (5 bases). The sequenced material came from naive CD8+ T cells sorted from blood. This receptor was identified in a man younger than 35 in good health. The CDR3 DNA reads as TGTGCCAGCAGCTCCCATACAACAGGCGCTTACGAGCAGTACTTC. Its translation is CASSSHTTGAYEQYF.